This TCR beta chain was obtained from a study of regulatory T cells in long-lasting Graves disease. CDR3 regions were amplified by Arm-PCR using iRepertoire HTBI primers to build TCR beta libraries. TCRdb reprocessed the multiplex PCR reads with MiXCR, giving one entry per CDR3 protein. The table lists roughly 400,000 distinct CDR3 sequences, about 15% of them singletons, with approximately 8% in the top ten. This clonotype was recorded at least ten times. As to time point: newly diagnosed GD, antithyroid drugs for less than 3 months. Researchers made the TCR library from RNA that was extracted from PBMCs. Patients met American Thyroid Association criteria for Graves' disease. Another study also made use of these data, one on T cells in Graves' hyperthyroidism and ophthalmopathy. In that study: In the analysis, a 13 V-J model separated ophthalmopathy from stable hyperthyroidism.

Source: peripheral blood mononuclear cells (PBMCs), taken at new diagnosis, from a patient treated with antithyroid drugs. The receptor was isolated from a woman in her 40s with Graves disease.

CDR3 amino acids: CASSEWGERDQPQHF. The CDR3 DNA reads TGTGCCAGCAGTGAGTGGGGTGAACGGGATCAGCCCCAGCATTTT. The chain has TRBV6-1 and TRBJ1-5, with D hard to call. This CDR3 has 15 residues. Trimming stripped 3 bases from V and 5 bases from J, with 14 bases between. From germline, CDR1 is MNHNS and CDR2 SASEGT.